This entry features one T cell receptor (beta chain) sequence. TCRdb processed the 5' RACE reads anew with MiXCR; each CDR3 protein has one entry. The sample lists a few hundred thousand distinct CDR3 sequences, around a fifth occurring once. These data are taken from a study of T-cell memory formation after mild COVID-19. CDR1 and CDR2 from the germline V gene are GTSNPN and SVGIG (reference sequence). This CDR3 has 15 residues. The V and J ends lost 7 bases and 0 bases, in that order; junction bases with no gene match: 8. This TCR was recovered from an adult woman who had mild COVID-19 (a few samples of this study predate the infection). Cell type and time point are not known. Sequences were obtained from PBMCs or a T cell subset sorted from them (not recorded which). The V and J genes are TRBV30 and TRBJ2-1; 8 bases align to TRBD2. The CDR3 sequence: CASDYGRGSYNEQFF. CDR3 nucleotides: TGTGCCTCAGATTACGGGAGGGGCTCCTACAATGAGCAGTTCTTC.